A selection of T cell receptor beta chains follows, all from one sample in a study of cytomegalovirus exposure and HLA in healthy donors. Measured with immunoSEQ multiplex PCR; TCRdb has only the in-frame clones, and not every one. The sample includes about 94,000 clones, approximately 71% of them seen just once. Sequenced input: PBMCs. Receptors originate from a man younger than 45 in good health and CMV-seronegative. CDR3s include the opening cysteine and the closing phenylalanine or tryptophan. Fields, in order: D gene, clone size, J gene, V gene, CDR3 protein, CDR3 DNA. The D gene is left open where the match is weak. Expanded clones get a size class; other rows say once, few or many, or leave the size out.

- | once | TRBJ2-2 | TRBV28 | CASHSPTGTGELFF | TGTGCCAGCCACTCCCCCACCGGCACCGGGGAGCTGTTTTTT
TRBD1 | - | TRBJ1-1 | TRBV19 | CASSPPGTVKLNTEAFF | TGTGCCAGTAGCCCTCCCGGGACAGTGAAATTAAACACTGAAGCTTTCTTT
TRBD2 | - | TRBJ2-2 | TRBV5-1 | CASSLSPVTSGGANTGELFF | TGCGCCAGCAGCTTATCCCCCGTGACTAGCGGGGGAGCGAACACCGGGGAGCTGTTTTTT
- | - | TRBJ1-2 | TRBV6-5 | CASSRDSAPYGYTF | TGTGCCAGCAGCCGGGACTCTGCGCCTTATGGCTACACCTTC
TRBD1 | - | TRBJ2-6 | TRBV19 | CASSPRQGAYGANVLTF | TGTGCCAGTAGTCCCCGACAGGGCGCCTATGGGGCCAACGTCCTGACTTTC
TRBD1 | - | TRBJ2-2 | TRBV5-1 | CASSLVVAVGTGSTGELFF | TGCGCCAGCAGCTTGGTGGTTGCGGTAGGGACAGGGAGCACCGGGGAGCTGTTTTTT
- | once | TRBJ2-3 | TRBV7-8 | CASSLARDTQYF | TGTGCCAGCAGCTTAGCCCGAGATACGCAGTATTTT
- | once | TRBJ1-1 | TRBV6-5 | CASSYQGLNTEAFF | TGTGCCAGCAGTTACCAGGGATTGAACACTGAAGCTTTCTTT
TRBD1 | - | TRBJ2-7 | TRBV5-6 | CASSIRQGSEQYF | TGTGCCAGCAGCATAAGACAGGGCTCCGAGCAGTACTTC
- | - | TRBJ2-1 | TRBV4-2 | CASSQGTLTGDNEQFF | TGTGCCAGCAGCCAAGGAACCCTGACAGGTGACAATGAGCAGTTCTTC
TRBD2 | - | TRBJ2-4 | TRBV18 | CASSPIAGQALSIAKNIQYF | TGTGCCAGCTCACCTATAGCGGGACAAGCCTTGTCTATAGCCAAAAACATTCAGTACTTC
TRBD2 | few | TRBJ2-2 | TRBV10-3 | CAISGQTSGRAGELFF | TGTGCCATCAGTGGGCAGACTAGCGGGAGGGCCGGGGAGCTGTTTTTT
TRBD1 | - | TRBJ1-1 | TRBV19 | CASSRRDRLNTEAFF | TGTGCCAGTAGTCGCCGGGACAGATTGAACACTGAAGCTTTCTTT
TRBD2 | - | TRBJ2-7 | TRBV18 | CASSPPGLAGGVSYEQYF | TGTGCCAGCTCACCACCAGGACTAGCGGGGGGGGTCTCCTACGAGCAGTACTTC
- | - | TRBJ2-1 | TRBV5-4 | CASSSTYGDEQFF | TGTGCCAGCAGCTCCACTTACGGGGATGAGCAGTTCTTC
TRBD1 | - | TRBJ1-2 | TRBV18 | CASSPQQGPSANYGYTF | TGTGCCAGCTCACCGCAACAGGGGCCGTCTGCTAACTATGGCTACACCTTC
- | - | TRBJ2-2 | TRBV28 | CASTYYRELFF | TGTGCCAGCACTTATTATCGGGAGCTGTTTTTT
TRBD1 | - | TRBJ2-7 | TRBV27 | CASSSTYDRGRVYEQYF | TGTGCCAGCAGTTCAACCTACGACAGGGGGCGAGTATACGAGCAGTACTTC
TRBD1 | few | TRBJ1-5 | TRBV19 | CASSTWTGNQPQHF | TGTGCCAGTAGTACCTGGACAGGGAATCAGCCCCAGCATTTT
- | - | TRBJ2-2 | TRBV7-6 | CASSLNGQPNTGELFF | TGTGCCAGCAGCTTAAATGGGCAGCCGAACACCGGGGAGCTGTTTTTT
TRBD1 | - | TRBJ1-6 | TRBV4-1 | CASSPTGTEHEPLHF | TGCGCCAGCAGTCCAACCGGGACAGAGCATGAACCCCTCCACTTT
TRBD1 | - | TRBJ2-7 | TRBV28 | CASSLSGTVGEQYF | TGTGCCAGCAGTTTATCCGGGACAGTTGGCGAGCAGTACTTC
- | - | TRBJ1-6 | TRBV5-1 | CASSSYNEGIAYNSPLHF | TGCGCCAGCAGCTCGTATAATGAGGGAATAGCCTATAATTCACCCCTCCACTTT
- | - | TRBJ2-7 | TRBV11-2 | CASSFQGLGEQYF | TGTGCCAGCAGCTTCCAGGGTCTCGGCGAGCAGTACTTC
- | - | TRBJ1-1 | TRBV21-1 | CASSTSTEGGQGVYTEAFF | TGTGCCAGCAGCACATCAACAGAAGGGGGACAGGGTGTGTACACTGAAGCTTTCTTT
- | - | TRBJ2-2 | TRBV6-5 | CASSTGLSSGELFF | TGTGCCAGCAGCACGGGACTTTCTTCCGGGGAGCTGTTTTTT
TRBD1 | - | TRBJ2-7 | TRBV14 | CASSQDERYRTGVNEQYF | TGTGCCAGCAGCCAAGACGAGAGGTATCGGACAGGGGTTAATGAGCAGTACTTC